The 30 T cell receptor beta chains given below trace back to one sample, sequenced in a study of radiation and T cells in renal cell carcinoma. Time point reported: blood 4 weeks post-SBRT, at nephrectomy. Treatment specified: 15 Gy SBRT to primary tumor, nephrectomy 4 weeks later. Profiled with immunoSEQ multiplex PCR; TCRdb holds only in-frame clones, not every one. The data show 25,000 to 40,000 clones, approximately 81% seen once. The sequenced sample was blood, obtained from a patient whose treatment included radiotherapy and nephrectomy. These TCRs come from a man aged 55-75 years with renal cell carcinoma.

The chain is built from TRBV19 and TRBJ1-2; tentative D call: TRBD1 (6 bases). Trimming cost V 4 bases and J 7 bases, with 13 bases left between them. The germline gives CDR1 LNHDA, CDR2 SQIVND (reference sequence). The CDR3 is 13 residues long. This CDR3 is CASSTIQGGGYTF. DNA for the CDR3: TGTGCCAGTAGTACGATACAGGGCGGTGGCTACACCTTC.

This chain connects TRBV7-3 to TRBJ2-1; 11 bases fit TRBD1. J gave up 6 bases and V 5 bases, and 12 bases lay outside the gene matches. Germline V gene sequence: CDR1 SGHTA, CDR2 FQGTGA. The CDR3 totals 17 residues. DNA for the CDR3: TGTGCCAGCAGCACCGTTCGCAGGACAGGGGGCATCAATGAGCAGTTCTTC. Residues: CASSTVRRTGGINEQFF.

The chain links TRBV29-1 to TRBJ2-1; D tentatively fits TRBD1 or TRBD2 (5 bases each). CDR1 and CDR2 from the germline V gene are SQVTM and ANQGSEA. This CDR3 region has 14 residues. Trimming took 4 bases from V and 9 from J, leaving 19 bases between them. Here the CDR3 reads CSVVMGPGFGEQFF. CDR3 in DNA: TGCAGCGTTGTGATGGGACCCGGTTTCGGTGAGCAGTTCTTC.

This clone was picked up one time. V usage is TRBV10-3 and J usage is TRBJ1-5; D is perhaps TRBD1 (5 bases). The V gene lost 3 bases and the J gene lost 5 bases, with 11 bases spanning the gap. There are 14 residues in the CDR3. CDR1 is ENHRY, CDR2 SYGVKD, per germline. The CDR3 nucleotides are TGTGCCATCAGTGAAAGGGACCGAGATCAGCCCCAGCATTTT. Its protein is CAISERDRDQPQHF.

This clone appeared a single time. The chain links TRBV21-1 to TRBJ2-7; TRBD2 is the table's D call, not checked against the DNA. TRBV21-1 is an annotated pseudogene. The CDR3 runs 15 residues. CDR3 residues: CASSNGLALSYEQYF. The CDR3 nucleotides are TGTGCCAGCAGCAACGGACTAGCGTTAAGTTACGAGCAGTACTTC.

The rearrangement joins TRBV7-2 to TRBJ1-1; D unresolved. The CDR3 has 15 amino acids. Trimming removed 1 base at V and 0 bases at J, with 9 bases between. Per germline, CDR1 SGHTA and CDR2 FQGNSA. Here the CDR3 reads CASSLVQTMNTEAFF. The CDR3 coding sequence is TGTGCCAGCAGCTTAGTACAGACCATGAACACTGAAGCTTTCTTT. Combining the CDR3 with reference TRBV7-2 and TRBJ1-1 gives the whole variable domain GAGVSQSPSNKVTEKGKDVELRCDPISGHTALYWYRQSLGQGLEFLIYFQGNSAPDKSGLPSDRFSAERTGGSVSTLTIQRTQQEDSAVYLCASSLVQTMNTEAFFGQGTRLTVV.

The sample holds one count of this clone. J is TRBJ2-1 and V is TRBV5-1; 12 bases fit TRBD2. The CDR3 contains 16 residues. The J segment lost 8 bases and the V segment lost 6 bases, leaving 12 bases of the junction unmatched. Germline CDR1 is SGHRS and CDR2 is YFSETQ. CDR3 sequence: CASTWTSGVLLHEQFF. CDR3 sequence (DNA): TGCGCCAGCACCTGGACTAGCGGGGTCTTGTTGCATGAGCAGTTCTTC.

The chain is built from TRBV30 and TRBJ1-2, with 7 nucleotides matching TRBD1. Germline V lookup: CDR1 GTSNPN, CDR2 SVGIG (reference sequence). This CDR3 comprises 12 residues. V lost 4 bases to trimming and J lost 6 bases; unmatched junction nucleotides: 5. The CDR3 loop is CAWTRGDHGYTF. The CDR3 DNA reads as TGTGCCTGGACCAGGGGGGATCATGGCTACACCTTC.

This chain links TRBV5-5 with TRBJ2-7; a possible D gene is TRBD1 (6 bases). This CDR3 spans 14 amino acids. Trimming cost V 4 bases and J 2 bases, with 13 bases left between them. Germline values: CDR1 SGHKS, CDR2 YYEKEE (reference sequence). The CDR3 DNA reads TGTGCCAGCAGCCTCCAGGGGCCCCCCTACGAGCAGTACTTC. Its protein product is CASSLQGPPYEQYF.

This clone was detected once. J is TRBJ2-2 and V is TRBV30; D call uncertain. Germline-derived CDR1 and CDR2 are GTSNPN and SVGIG (reference sequence). This CDR3 is 12 amino acids long. V was trimmed by 2 bases and J by 3 bases, leaving 4 bases between them. This CDR3 is CAWSRDTGELFF. The DNA of the CDR3 is TGTGCCTGGAGTCGGGACACCGGGGAGCTGTTTTTT.

The V and J genes are TRBV10-2 and TRBJ2-5; TRBD2 agrees at 15 bases. Germline V gene sequence: CDR1 WSHSY, CDR2 SAAADI. The length of the CDR3 is 18 residues. The V and J ends lost 4 bases and 5 bases, in that order; junction bases with no gene match: 11. DNA for the CDR3: TGCGCCAGCAGTGTTTCCCGGGGGACTAGCGGGAGGTCGGAGACCCAGTACTTC. This translates into CASSVSRGTSGRSETQYF.

The V and J genes are TRBV5-1 and TRBJ2-7; D unresolved. The CDR3 has 12 residues. Germline CDR1 SGHRS, CDR2 YFSETQ. V shed 0 bases and J shed 1 base, with 2 bases lying between them. The CDR3 protein is CASSLVSYEQYF. As DNA, the CDR3 is TGCGCCAGCAGCTTGGTATCCTACGAGCAGTACTTC.

This chain links TRBV7-2 with TRBJ2-7; 10 bases align to TRBD2. CDR3 length equals 16 residues. Looked up from germline, CDR1 is SGHTA and CDR2 is FQGNSA. J lost 3 bases, V lost 6 bases, and 11 bases had no gene match. CDR3 nucleotide sequence: TGTGCCAGCAGACCTACGTGGGCTAGCGGGAGCTACGAGCAGTACTTC. It encodes CASRPTWASGSYEQYF.

V usage is TRBV5-1 and J usage is TRBJ2-7; a possible D gene is TRBD2 (5 bases). This CDR3 region has 13 residues. Germline V gene lookup returns CDR1 SGHRS and CDR2 YFSETQ. Trimming pared 1 base from V and 7 bases from J, leaving 12 bases between. CDR3 sequence: CASSLIPGGEQYF. As DNA, the CDR3 is TGCGCCAGCAGCTTGATACCGGGCGGGGAGCAGTACTTC.

The chain recombines TRBV19 with TRBJ1-5; no firm D call. Trimming took 7 bases from V and 10 from J, leaving 20 bases between them. Germline values: CDR1 LNHDA, CDR2 SQIVND (reference sequence). The CDR3 consists of 14 residues. The CDR3 region has the DNA TGTGCCAGTATGGGCAGTAACCCCCTGGGCCCCCAGCATTTT. It specifies CASMGSNPLGPQHF. The full variable domain, rest sourced from reference TRBV19 and TRBJ1-5, is DGGITQSPKYLFRKEGQNVTLSCEQNLNHDAMYWYRQDPGQGLRLIYYSQIVNDFQKGDIAEGYSVSREKKESFPLTVTSAQKNPTAFYLCASMGSNPLGPQHFGDGTRLSIL.

This clone has more than one count but fewer than ten. The genes are TRBV4-3 and TRBJ1-1; no reliable D call. This CDR3 comprises 13 residues. V dropped 1 base and J dropped 4 bases, with 7 bases sitting between them. Germline CDR1 and CDR2: LGHNA and YSLEER. The CDR3 loop reads CASSQVPGTEAFF. CDR3 coding DNA: TGCGCCAGCAGCCAAGTACCCGGCACTGAAGCTTTCTTT.

The chain carries TRBV4-2 and TRBJ2-1; D is possibly TRBD2 (5 bases). V shed 1 base and J shed 1 base, with 5 bases lying between them. The germline CDR1 and CDR2 sequences are LGHNA and YNFKEQ. This CDR3 region has 14 residues. The CDR3 here is CASSQGGSYNEQFF. The CDR3 DNA reads as TGTGCCAGCAGCCAAGGCGGGTCCTACAATGAGCAGTTCTTC.

V is TRBV29-1 and J is TRBJ2-3, with 9 positions matching TRBD2. Trimming at V came to 4 bases and at J to 6 bases, leaving 2 bases not matched to a gene. The CDR3 extends over 12 amino acids. CDR1 is SQVTM and CDR2 is ANQGSEA in the germline V gene. The CDR3 here is CSVVSGSDTQYF. In DNA, the CDR3 is TGCAGCGTTGTTAGCGGGAGTGATACGCAGTATTTT.

The chain has TRBV7-9 and TRBJ2-5; D possibly corresponds to TRBD2 (5 bases). Germline CDR1 SEHNR, CDR2 FQNEAQ (reference sequence). Trimming cost V 5 bases and J 5 bases, with 18 bases left between them. The CDR3 runs 15 residues. CDR3 loop: CASSLRLQPGETQYF. CDR3 nucleotides: TGTGCCAGCAGCCTACGACTGCAACCGGGGGAGACCCAGTACTTC.

The chain is built from TRBV7-9 and TRBJ1-1, with 9 bases lining up with TRBD1. J gave up 6 bases and V 5 bases, and 10 bases lay outside the gene matches. Germline CDR1 reads SEHNR; CDR2 reads FQNEAQ (reference sequence). CDR3 length: 15 residues. The CDR3 here is CASSGTGTGLPEAFF. CDR3 DNA sequence: TGTGCCAGCAGCGGAACCGGGACAGGGTTACCTGAAGCTTTCTTT. The full variable domain, in which reference TRBV7-9 and TRBJ1-1 provide the parts outside the CDR3, is DTGVSQNPRHKITKRGQNVTFRCDPISEHNRLYWYRQTLGQGPEFLTYFQNEAQLEKSRLLSDRFSAERPKGSFSTLEIQRTEQGDSAMYLCASSGTGTGLPEAFFGQGTRLTVV.

J is TRBJ2-1 and V is TRBV4-1, with a tentative D call TRBD2 (5 bases). This CDR3 contains 15 residues. Germline CDR1 is MGHRA and CDR2 is YSYEKL. The V end lost 5 bases, the J end lost 10 bases, and 21 bases lay between the germline ends. The CDR3 loop is CASSSVTRGSWEQFF. The CDR3 coding sequence is TGCGCCAGCAGCTCGGTGACTCGAGGGAGCTGGGAGCAGTTCTTC.

The V gene is TRBV12-2, the J gene TRBJ1-2; the D call of TRBD1 is as the table states it, not checked on the DNA. TRBV12-2 is labeled a pseudogene. The CDR3 sequence is 16 residues long. CDR3 loop: CASRLAQTGFNYGYTF. The DNA of the CDR3 is TGTGCAAGTCGCTTAGCCCAGACAGGTTTTAACTATGGCTACACCTTC.

This clone was counted between two and nine times. The chain carries TRBV29-1 and TRBJ1-2; 7 bases line up with TRBD1. Germline V CDR1 and CDR2: SQVTM, ANQGSEA. The CDR3 is 12 residues long. V lost 7 bases to trimming and J lost 4 bases; unmatched junction nucleotides: 6. As DNA, the CDR3 is TGCAGCGCTCATGACAGGGCCTATGGCTACACCTTC. Translation: CSAHDRAYGYTF.

The chain employs TRBV18 and TRBJ2-3, with D unresolved. Germline V CDR1 and CDR2: KGHSH, LQKENI. CDR3 length: 12 amino acids. Trimming stripped 3 bases from V and 4 bases from J, with 5 bases between. In nucleotides, the CDR3 is TGTGCCAGCTCACCCAAAGCAGATACGCAGTATTTT. Translating it yields CASSPKADTQYF.

This rearrangement joins TRBV5-1 to TRBJ2-3; D not resolved. The ends were cut back, 4 bases at V and 4 bases at J, with 13 bases in the middle. The CDR3 has 14 residues. CDR1 and CDR2 from the germline V gene are SGHRS and YFSETQ. The CDR3 loop is CASSLMSGADTQYF. The CDR3 coding sequence is TGCGCCAGCAGCCTCATGAGTGGCGCAGATACGCAGTATTTT. The whole variable domain, filled in from reference TRBV5-1 and TRBJ2-3, reads KAGVTQTPRYLIKTRGQQVTLSCSPISGHRSVSWYQQTPGQGLQFLFEYFSETQRNKGNFPGRFSGRQFSNSRSEMNVSTLELGDSALYLCASSLMSGADTQYFGPGTRLTVL.

This clone was detected a few times. The gene calls are TRBV7-8 and TRBJ1-4; unclear D gene. Trimming pared 2 bases from V and 9 bases from J, leaving 10 bases between. Germline values: CDR1 SGHVS, CDR2 FQNEAQ. The length of the CDR3 is 13 residues. Written as DNA, the CDR3 is TGTGCCAGCAGCTTACAAGGCCCCCAAAAACTGTTTTTT. Protein: CASSLQGPQKLFF.

The chain employs TRBV5-8 and TRBJ2-1, with 10 bases fitting TRBD2. This CDR3 comprises 15 residues. Germline CDR1 is SGHTS and CDR2 is YDEGEE. V lost 5 bases and J lost 7; bases outside the gene matches: 9. The CDR3 protein is CASSPGPSGSNEQFF. CDR3 DNA: TGTGCCAGCAGTCCGGGACCTAGCGGGAGTAATGAGCAGTTCTTC.

The chain joins TRBV4-1 to TRBJ2-1; D gene unclear. Trimming pared 0 bases from V and 10 bases from J, leaving 10 bases between. Germline loops: CDR1 MGHRA, CDR2 YSYEKL. CDR3 length: 13 residues. CDR3 in amino acids: CASSQDGLGEQFF. The CDR3 nucleotides read TGCGCCAGCAGCCAAGACGGCCTAGGGGAGCAGTTCTTC.

The chain joins TRBV4-2 to TRBJ2-5, with D possibly TRBD2 on 5 matching bases. The J call may be faulty, since TRBJ2-7 better matches the DNA end. The V gene's germline CDR1 is LGHNA and CDR2 YNFKEQ. The CDR3 consists of 16 residues. CDR3: CASSQDRRAFYYEQYF. CDR3 in DNA: TGTGCCAGCAGCCAAGATCGGCGGGCCTTTTACTACGAGCAGTACTTC.

This clone has a handful of counts. The V gene is TRBV15, the J gene TRBJ2-4, with a weak D call TRBD2 (5 bases). V lost 8 bases and J lost 8, with 13 bases in between. This CDR3 has 12 residues. CDR1 is LNHNV and CDR2 is YYDKDF in the germline V gene (reference sequence). CDR3 protein: CATEGVEDIQYF. The CDR3, as DNA: TGTGCCACCGAGGGAGTGGAGGACATTCAGTACTTC.